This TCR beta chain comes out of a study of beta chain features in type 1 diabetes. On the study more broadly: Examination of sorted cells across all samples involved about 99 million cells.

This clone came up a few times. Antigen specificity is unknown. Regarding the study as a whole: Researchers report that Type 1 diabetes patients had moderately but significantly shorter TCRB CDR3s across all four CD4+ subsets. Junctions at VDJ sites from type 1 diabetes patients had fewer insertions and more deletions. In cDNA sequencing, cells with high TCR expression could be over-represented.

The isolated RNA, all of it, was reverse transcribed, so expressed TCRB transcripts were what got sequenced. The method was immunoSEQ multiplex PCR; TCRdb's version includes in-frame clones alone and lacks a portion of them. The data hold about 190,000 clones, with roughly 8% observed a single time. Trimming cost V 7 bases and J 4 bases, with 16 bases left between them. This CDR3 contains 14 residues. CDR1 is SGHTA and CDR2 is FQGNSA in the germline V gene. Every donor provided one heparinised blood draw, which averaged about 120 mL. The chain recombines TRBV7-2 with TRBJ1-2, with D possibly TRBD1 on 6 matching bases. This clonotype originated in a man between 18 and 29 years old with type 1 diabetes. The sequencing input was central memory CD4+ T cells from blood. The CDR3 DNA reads TGTGCCAGCAACCGAAACAGGGAGGGCTATGGCTACACCTTC. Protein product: CASNRNREGYGYTF.